A single sample is the source of the 12 T cell receptor beta chains below, sequenced in a study of shared clonotypes between healthy human individuals. Measured with immunoSEQ multiplex PCR; TCRdb has only the in-frame clones, and not every one. The data contain some 1,600,000 clones, approximately 98% of them singletons. Sequencing was done on a sample of naive CD4+ T cells sorted from blood. Stated subset: CD45RA+ positively selected. The origin of the receptors is a man younger than 45 in good health.

V and J are TRBV5-4 and TRBJ2-1, with D hard to call. Germline values: CDR1 SGHNT, CDR2 YYREEE (reference sequence). Trimming took 5 bases from V and 0 from J, leaving 15 bases between them. This CDR3 has 16 residues. The CDR3 DNA reads as TGTGCCAGCAGACCCGCCGGGTCCAGCTCCTACAATGAGCAGTTCTTC. This sequence encodes CASRPAGSSSYNEQFF.

The V and J genes are TRBV11-2 and TRBJ1-2; D unclear. Germline assignment: CDR1 SGHAT and CDR2 FQNNGV. V lost 1 base and J lost 7, with 10 bases in between. This CDR3 has 13 amino acids. CDR3 sequence reads: CASSLVSGGGYTF. Written as DNA, the CDR3 is TGTGCCAGCAGCTTAGTTTCAGGAGGTGGCTACACCTTC.

The chain links TRBV5-1 to TRBJ1-1, with D tentatively TRBD1 (6 bases). The CDR3 sequence is 16 residues long. Trimming removed 7 bases at V and 0 bases at J, with 19 bases between. Germline CDR1 SGHRS, CDR2 YFSETQ. In nucleotides, the CDR3 is TGCGCCAGCTCCTATGAATCAGGGGCTTTGAACACTGAAGCTTTCTTT. Translated: CASSYESGALNTEAFF.

The rearrangement joins TRBV11-1 to TRBJ2-3, with 9 bases fitting TRBD2. This CDR3 comprises 18 residues. J lost 3 bases, V lost 1 base, and 11 bases had no gene match. CDR1 and CDR2 from the germline V gene are SGHAT and FQDESV (reference sequence). The CDR3 nucleotides read TGTGCCAGCAGCTTAGGGCAGAGGACTAGCGAGACTACAGATACGCAGTATTTT. It translates to CASSLGQRTSETTDTQYF.

The chain couples TRBV6-6 to TRBJ1-1; a possible D gene is TRBD1 (6 bases). The CDR3 spans 13 residues. The V end lost 7 bases, the J end lost 1 base, and 10 bases lay between the germline ends. CDR1 and CDR2 from the germline V gene are MNHNY and SVGAGI (reference sequence). In DNA, the CDR3 is TGTGCCAGCAATAGACAGGCGAACACTGAAGCTTTCTTT. It yields the protein CASNRQANTEAFF.

The CDR3 protein is CSGAISAVPGELFF. DNA for the CDR3: TGCAGCGGTGCGATAAGCGCGGTCCCCGGGGAGCTGTTTTTT. V gene TRBV29-1 combines with J gene TRBJ2-2; D not certain. The CDR3 covers 14 residues. The germline V gene has CDR1 SQVTM and CDR2 ANQGSEA. With 7 bases removed from V and 6 bases from J, the gap between germline ends came to 18 bases.

CDR3 bases: TGTGCCAGCAGCTGGGGACGATCAGCCGAGCAGTACTTC. Translated, it gives CASSWGRSAEQYF. The chain uses TRBV5-5 and TRBJ2-7; D may be TRBD1 or TRBD2 (5 bases each). The CDR3 loop spans 13 amino acids. Germline values: CDR1 SGHKS, CDR2 YYEKEE (reference sequence). V was clipped by 3 bases and J by 6 bases, with 13 bases between them.

V usage is TRBV11-2 and J usage is TRBJ2-7; 11 nucleotides match TRBD2. The CDR3 covers 15 residues. The germline gives CDR1 SGHAT, CDR2 FQNNGV. The V gene end was trimmed by 2 bases and the J gene end by 7 bases; junction bases not matched to a gene: 7. The CDR3 loop is CASSLNSGRAGEQYF. CDR3 coding DNA: TGTGCCAGCAGCTTAAATAGCGGGAGGGCGGGAGAGCAGTACTTC.

The rearrangement links TRBV10-2 to TRBJ2-7, with D hard to call. Germline values: CDR1 WSHSY, CDR2 SAAADI. This CDR3 has 13 residues. The V gene lost 2 bases and the J gene lost 3 bases, with 8 bases spanning the gap. DNA of the CDR3: TGCGCCAGCAGTGAGCAGGCGAACTACGAGCAGTACTTC. Translation: CASSEQANYEQYF.

The rearrangement links TRBV27 to TRBJ2-1; TRBD1 agrees at 9 bases. This CDR3 contains 16 residues. J gave up 5 bases and V 6 bases, and 11 bases lay outside the gene matches. Per germline, CDR1 MNHEY and CDR2 SMNVEV (reference sequence). This CDR3 reads CASSQLDRGIHNEQFF. The CDR3 DNA is TGTGCCAGCAGCCAACTCGACAGGGGGATCCACAATGAGCAGTTCTTC.

The V and J genes are TRBV19 and TRBJ1-5, with TRBD1 matching over 8 bases. In germline, CDR1 is LNHDA, CDR2 SQIVND (reference sequence). The V gene end was trimmed by 4 bases and the J gene end by 5 bases; junction bases not matched to a gene: 7. This CDR3 contains 15 residues. CDR3 nucleotides: TGTGCCAGTAGTAGAGCAGGACAGGGAGATCAGCCCCAGCATTTT. It codes for CASSRAGQGDQPQHF.

This chain uses TRBV6-1 with TRBJ1-2; 7 bases are a match to TRBD1. Germline V gene data show CDR1 as MNHNS and CDR2 as SASEGT. The CDR3 contains 13 residues. The trim removed 6 bases at V and 4 bases at J, leaving 5 bases unmatched. The CDR3 loop is CASSQRDSYGYTF. The CDR3 DNA reads TGTGCCAGCAGCCAAAGGGACAGCTATGGCTACACCTTC.